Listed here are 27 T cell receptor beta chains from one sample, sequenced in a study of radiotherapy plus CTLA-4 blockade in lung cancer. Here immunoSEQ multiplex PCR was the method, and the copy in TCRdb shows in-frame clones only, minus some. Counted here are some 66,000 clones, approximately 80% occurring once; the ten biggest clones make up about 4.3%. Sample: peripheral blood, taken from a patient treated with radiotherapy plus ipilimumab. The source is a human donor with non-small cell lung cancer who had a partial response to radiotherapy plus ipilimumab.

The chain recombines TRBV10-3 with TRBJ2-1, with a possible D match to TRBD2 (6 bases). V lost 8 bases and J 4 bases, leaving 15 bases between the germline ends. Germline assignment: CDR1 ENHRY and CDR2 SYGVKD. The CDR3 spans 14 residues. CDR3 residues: CAIRLGGAYNEQFF. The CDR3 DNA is TGTGCCATCCGACTGGGGGGAGCTTACAATGAGCAGTTCTTC.

The CDR3 region has the DNA TGTGCCAGCAGCGTGACTCCGGGAAATTACTATGGCTACACCTTC. Its protein product is CASSVTPGNYYGYTF. This chain uses TRBV7-9 with TRBJ1-2; D is undetermined. V was shortened by 5 bases and J by 3 bases, with 16 bases between the two germline ends. Per germline, CDR1 SEHNR and CDR2 FQNEAQ (reference sequence). The CDR3 extends over 15 amino acids. Looking up the rest from reference TRBV7-9 and TRBJ1-2 gives the full variable domain: DTGVSQNPRHKITKRGQNVTFRCDPISEHNRLYWYRQTLGQGPEFLTYFQNEAQLEKSRLLSDRFSAERPKGSFSTLEIQRTEQGDSAMYLCASSVTPGNYYGYTFGSGTRLTVV.

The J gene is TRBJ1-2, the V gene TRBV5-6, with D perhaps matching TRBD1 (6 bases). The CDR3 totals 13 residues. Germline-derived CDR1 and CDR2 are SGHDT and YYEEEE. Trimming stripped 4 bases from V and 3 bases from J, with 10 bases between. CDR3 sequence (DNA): TGTGCCAGCAGCGGGACATCGGACTATGGCTACACCTTC. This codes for CASSGTSDYGYTF. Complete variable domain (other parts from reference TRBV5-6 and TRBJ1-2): DAGVTQSPTHLIKTRGQQVTLRCSPKSGHDTVSWYQQALGQGPQFIFQYYEEEERQRGNFPDRFSGHQFPNYSSELNVNALLLGDSALYLCASSGTSDYGYTFGSGTRLTVV.

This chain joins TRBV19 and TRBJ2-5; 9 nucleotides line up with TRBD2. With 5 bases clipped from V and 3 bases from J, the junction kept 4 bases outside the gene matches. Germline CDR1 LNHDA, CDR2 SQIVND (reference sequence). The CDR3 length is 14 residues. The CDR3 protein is CASSRSGGKETQYF. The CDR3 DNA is TGTGCCAGTAGTCGGAGCGGGGGGAAAGAGACCCAGTACTTC.

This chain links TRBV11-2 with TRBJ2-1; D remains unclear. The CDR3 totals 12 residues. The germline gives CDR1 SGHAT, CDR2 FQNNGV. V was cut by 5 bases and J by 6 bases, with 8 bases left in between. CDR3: CASSPYRNEQFF. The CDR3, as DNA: TGTGCCAGCAGCCCCTACCGCAATGAGCAGTTCTTC.

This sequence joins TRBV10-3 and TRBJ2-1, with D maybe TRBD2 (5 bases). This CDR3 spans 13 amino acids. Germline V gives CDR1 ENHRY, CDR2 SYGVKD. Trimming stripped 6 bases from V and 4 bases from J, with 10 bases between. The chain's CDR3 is CAIRAEEYNEQFF. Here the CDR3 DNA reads TGTGCCATCAGAGCGGAAGAATACAATGAGCAGTTCTTC.

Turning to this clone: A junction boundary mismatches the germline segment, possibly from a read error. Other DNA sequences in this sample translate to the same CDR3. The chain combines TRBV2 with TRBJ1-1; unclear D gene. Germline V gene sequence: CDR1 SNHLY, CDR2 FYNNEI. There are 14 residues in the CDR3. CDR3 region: CASMNNGGSTEAFF. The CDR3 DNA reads TGTGCCAGCATGAACAACGGAGGAAGCACTGAAGCCTTCTTT.

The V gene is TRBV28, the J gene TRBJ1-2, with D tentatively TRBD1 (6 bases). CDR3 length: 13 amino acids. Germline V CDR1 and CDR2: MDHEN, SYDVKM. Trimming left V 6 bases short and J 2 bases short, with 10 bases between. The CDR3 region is CASRLGGNYGYTF. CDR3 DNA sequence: TGTGCCAGCAGGTTAGGGGGGAACTATGGCTACACCTTC.

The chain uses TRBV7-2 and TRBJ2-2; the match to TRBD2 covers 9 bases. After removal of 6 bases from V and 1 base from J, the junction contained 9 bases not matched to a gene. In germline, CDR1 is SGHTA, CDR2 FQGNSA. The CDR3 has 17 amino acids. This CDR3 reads CASRDSGTSMNTGELFF. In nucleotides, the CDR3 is TGTGCCAGCAGGGATTCCGGGACTAGCATGAACACCGGGGAGCTGTTTTTT. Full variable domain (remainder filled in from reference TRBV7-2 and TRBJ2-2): GAGVSQSPSNKVTEKGKDVELRCDPISGHTALYWYRQSLGQGLEFLIYFQGNSAPDKSGLPSDRFSAERTGGSVSTLTIQRTQQEDSAVYLCASRDSGTSMNTGELFFGEGSRLTVL.

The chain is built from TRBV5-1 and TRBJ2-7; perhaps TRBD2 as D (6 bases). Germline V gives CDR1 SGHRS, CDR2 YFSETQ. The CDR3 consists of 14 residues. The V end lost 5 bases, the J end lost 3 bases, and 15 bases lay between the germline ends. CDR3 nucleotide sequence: TGCGCCAGCAGGTCCGGGGACTCTGTCTACGAGCAGTACTTC. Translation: CASRSGDSVYEQYF.

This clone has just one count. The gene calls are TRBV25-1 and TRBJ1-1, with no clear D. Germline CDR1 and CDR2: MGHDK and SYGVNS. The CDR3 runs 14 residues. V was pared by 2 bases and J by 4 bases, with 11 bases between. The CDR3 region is CASSETGGLTEAFF. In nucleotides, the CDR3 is TGTGCCAGCAGTGAAACGGGAGGGCTCACTGAAGCTTTCTTT. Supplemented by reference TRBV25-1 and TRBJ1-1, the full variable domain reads EADIYQTPRYLVIGTGKKITLECSQTMGHDKMYWYQQDPGMELHLIHYSYGVNSTEKGDLSSESTVSRIRTEHFPLTLESARPSHTSQYLCASSETGGLTEAFFGQGTRLTVV.

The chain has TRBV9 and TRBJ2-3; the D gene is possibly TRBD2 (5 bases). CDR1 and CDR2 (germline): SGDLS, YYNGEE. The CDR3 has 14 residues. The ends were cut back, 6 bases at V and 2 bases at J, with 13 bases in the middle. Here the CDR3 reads CASTSQRTTDTQYF. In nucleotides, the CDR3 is TGTGCCAGCACATCCCAGCGGACCACAGATACGCAGTATTTT.

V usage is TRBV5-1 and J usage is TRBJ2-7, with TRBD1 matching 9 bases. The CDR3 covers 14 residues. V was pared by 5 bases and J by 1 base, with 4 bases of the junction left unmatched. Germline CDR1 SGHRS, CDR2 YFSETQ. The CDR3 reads CASRPTGGSYEQYF. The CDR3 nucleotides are TGCGCCAGCAGACCGACAGGGGGATCCTACGAGCAGTACTTC.

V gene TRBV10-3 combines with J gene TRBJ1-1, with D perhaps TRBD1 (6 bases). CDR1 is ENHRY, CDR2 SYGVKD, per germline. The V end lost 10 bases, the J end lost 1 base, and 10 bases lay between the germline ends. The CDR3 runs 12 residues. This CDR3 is CATAQGNTEAFF. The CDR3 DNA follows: TGTGCCACCGCACAGGGGAACACTGAAGCTTTCTTT.

In nucleotides, the CDR3 is TGTGCCAGTAGTATCCCCTCTTCGGAAAAACTGTTTTTT. Translating gives CASSIPSSEKLFF. The rearrangement uses TRBV19 and TRBJ1-4; D remains ambiguous. The CDR3 spans 13 residues. Germline assignment: CDR1 LNHDA and CDR2 SQIVND (reference sequence). Trimming removed 3 bases at V and 8 bases at J, with 10 bases between.

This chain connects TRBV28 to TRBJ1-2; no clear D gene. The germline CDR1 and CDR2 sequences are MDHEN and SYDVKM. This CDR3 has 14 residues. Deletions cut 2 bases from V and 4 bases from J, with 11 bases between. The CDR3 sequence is CASSLLGLPYGYTF. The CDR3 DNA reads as TGTGCCAGCAGTTTACTTGGGCTACCCTATGGCTACACCTTC.

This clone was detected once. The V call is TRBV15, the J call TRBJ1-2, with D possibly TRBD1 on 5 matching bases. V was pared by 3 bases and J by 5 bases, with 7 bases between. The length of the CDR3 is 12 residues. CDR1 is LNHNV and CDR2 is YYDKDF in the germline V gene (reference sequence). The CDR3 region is CATSSAGYGYTF. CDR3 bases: TGTGCCACCAGCAGTGCAGGGTATGGCTACACCTTC.

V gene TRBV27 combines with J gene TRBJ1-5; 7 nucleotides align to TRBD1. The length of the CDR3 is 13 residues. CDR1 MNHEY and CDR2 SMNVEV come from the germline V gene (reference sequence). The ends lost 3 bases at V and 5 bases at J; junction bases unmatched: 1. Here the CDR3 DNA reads TGTGCCAGCAGTTTCAGGGGGGATCAGCCCCAGCATTTT. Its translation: CASSFRGDQPQHF.

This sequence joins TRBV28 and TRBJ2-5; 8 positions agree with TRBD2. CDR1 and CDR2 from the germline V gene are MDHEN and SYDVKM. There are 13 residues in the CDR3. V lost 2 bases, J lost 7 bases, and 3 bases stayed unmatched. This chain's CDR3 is CASSLPRGGTQYF. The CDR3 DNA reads TGTGCCAGCAGTTTACCCCGGGGGGGGACCCAGTACTTC. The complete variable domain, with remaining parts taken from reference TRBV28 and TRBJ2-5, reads DVKVTQSSRYLVKRTGEKVFLECVQDMDHENMFWYRQDPGLGLRLIYFSYDVKMKEKGDIPEGYSVSREKKERFSLILESASTNQTSMYLCASSLPRGGTQYFGPGTRLLVL.

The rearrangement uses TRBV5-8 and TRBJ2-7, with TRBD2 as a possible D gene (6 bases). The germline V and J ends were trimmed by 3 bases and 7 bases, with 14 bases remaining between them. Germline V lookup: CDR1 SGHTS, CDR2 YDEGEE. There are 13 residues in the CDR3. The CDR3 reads CASSWVRAGEQYF. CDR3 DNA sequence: TGTGCCAGCAGCTGGGTCAGGGCGGGGGAGCAGTACTTC.

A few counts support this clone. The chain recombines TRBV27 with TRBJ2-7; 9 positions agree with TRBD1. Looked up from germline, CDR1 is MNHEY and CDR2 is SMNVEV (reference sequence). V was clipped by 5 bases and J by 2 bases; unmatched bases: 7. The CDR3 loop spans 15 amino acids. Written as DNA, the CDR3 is TGTGCCAGCAGTGCTCCGACAGGGGGGCCCTACGAGCAGTACTTC. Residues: CASSAPTGGPYEQYF.

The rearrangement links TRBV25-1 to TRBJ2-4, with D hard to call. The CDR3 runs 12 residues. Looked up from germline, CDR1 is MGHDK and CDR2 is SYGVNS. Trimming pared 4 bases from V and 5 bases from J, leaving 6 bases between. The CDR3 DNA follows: TGTGCCAGCAGTGCCGGAGAAAACATTCAGTACTTC. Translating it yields CASSAGENIQYF.

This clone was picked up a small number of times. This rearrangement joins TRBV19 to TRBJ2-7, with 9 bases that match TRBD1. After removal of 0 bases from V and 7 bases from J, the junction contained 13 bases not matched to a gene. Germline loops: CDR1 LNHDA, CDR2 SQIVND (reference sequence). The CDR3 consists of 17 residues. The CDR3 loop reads CASSIELGQGKSREQYF. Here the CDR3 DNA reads TGTGCCAGTAGTATAGAGCTCGGACAGGGGAAGAGTCGGGAGCAGTACTTC. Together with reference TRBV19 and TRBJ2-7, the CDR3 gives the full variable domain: DGGITQSPKYLFRKEGQNVTLSCEQNLNHDAMYWYRQDPGQGLRLIYYSQIVNDFQKGDIAEGYSVSREKKESFPLTVTSAQKNPTAFYLCASSIELGQGKSREQYFGPGTRLTVT.

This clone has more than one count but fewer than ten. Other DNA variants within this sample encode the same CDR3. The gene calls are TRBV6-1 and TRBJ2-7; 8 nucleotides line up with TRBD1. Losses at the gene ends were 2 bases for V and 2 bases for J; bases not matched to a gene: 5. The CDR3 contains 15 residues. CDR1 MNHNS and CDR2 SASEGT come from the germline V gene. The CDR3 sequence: CASSETGTGAYEQYF. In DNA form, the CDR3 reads TGTGCCAGCAGTGAAACCGGGACAGGCGCCTACGAGCAGTACTTC.

This chain's CDR3 is CASSLHRGGSDRYNEQFF. CDR3 bases: TGTGCCAGCAGCTTGCACAGGGGGGGCTCGGACAGGTACAATGAGCAGTTCTTC. The gene calls are TRBV11-2 and TRBJ2-1; tentatively, D is TRBD1 (8 bases). V lost 3 bases, J lost 4 bases, and 22 bases lay in between. The length of the CDR3 is 18 residues. CDR1 SGHAT and CDR2 FQNNGV come from the germline V gene.

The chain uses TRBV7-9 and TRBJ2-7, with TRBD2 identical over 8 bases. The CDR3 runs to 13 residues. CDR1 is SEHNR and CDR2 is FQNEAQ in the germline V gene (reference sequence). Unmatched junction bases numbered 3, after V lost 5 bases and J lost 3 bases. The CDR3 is CASSQRENYEQYF. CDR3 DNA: TGTGCCAGCAGCCAGCGGGAGAACTACGAGCAGTACTTC.

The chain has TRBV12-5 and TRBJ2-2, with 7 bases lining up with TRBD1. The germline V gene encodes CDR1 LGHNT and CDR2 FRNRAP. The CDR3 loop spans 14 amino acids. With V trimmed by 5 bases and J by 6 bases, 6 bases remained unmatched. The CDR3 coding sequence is TGTGCTAGTGGTCCGTACAGGGGCGCCGGGGAGCTGTTTTTT. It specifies CASGPYRGAGELFF.